This T cell receptor beta chain was sequenced during a study of blood T cell repertoires in COVID-19. Study at large: The origin of the acute and convalescent COVID-19 samples was the United States, Italy and Spain. PBMCs, B-cell-depleted T cells, or T cells were the source of the cDNA or gDNA that made up the material.

Original analysis: From reference gene primer amplification, estimates of nucleated cell counts were derived. The table came from immunoSEQ multiplex PCR; TCRdb's copy has only in-frame clones and leaves some out. The V and J calls and clone size are taken from that table; D and trimming were inferred from the DNA. The sample has some 240,000 clones, about three quarters seen once. Germline V gene data show CDR1 as MNHEY and CDR2 as SVGEGT. The V gene lost 4 bases and the J gene lost 7 bases, with 11 bases spanning the gap. There are 13 residues in the CDR3. This clonotype was sampled from a woman in her seventies with acute or convalescent COVID-19. Sequences were obtained from peripheral blood. The rearrangement joins TRBV6-2 or TRBV6-3 to TRBJ2-1; the D gene is possibly TRBD2 (6 bases). The CDR3 here is CASSSRRGNEQFF. CDR3 nucleotide sequence: TGTGCCAGCAGTTCCCGGCGGGGAAATGAGCAGTTCTTC.